Following are 8 T cell receptor beta chains from one sample sequenced in a study of CD8+ T cells in alopecia areata (dated by TCRdb to between 2017 and 2018). Libraries were built with the immunoSEQ multiplex PCR assay. For TCR sequencing, RNA was extracted from every sample and reverse transcribed into cDNA to serve as template. The clones in this table, taken by TCRdb from immuneACCESS, are in-frame only. Not every clone is retained; where verified, under half of the shortfall comes from an unresolved V gene, and the cause of the rest is unknown. This sample is represented by 75,000 to 100,000 clones; 40% to 45% of them were singletons. The top ten hold 0.75% to 0.8% of the sample. What was sequenced was CD4+ T cells sorted from blood. The receptors were sampled from a human donor with alopecia areata.

This clone showed up just a few times. V gene TRBV7-9 combines with J gene TRBJ2-7; D gene ambiguous. This CDR3 is 15 amino acids long. The germline V gene has CDR1 SEHNR and CDR2 FQNEAQ (reference sequence). V was trimmed by 1 base and J by 0 bases, leaving 10 bases between them. CDR3 amino acids: CASSLEGSLSYEQYF. The CDR3 DNA reads as TGTGCCAGCAGCTTAGAGGGATCCCTCTCCTACGAGCAGTACTTC.

The chain is built from TRBV30 and TRBJ2-3; TRBD1 aligns across 11 bases. Trimming cost V 8 bases and J 2 bases; bases outside gene matches: 9. Germline V CDR1 and CDR2: GTSNPN, SVGIG (reference sequence). CDR3 length equals 15 residues. The CDR3 DNA follows: TGTGCCGGATCCGGGACAGGGGGTTACACAGATACGCAGTATTTT. Encoded protein: CAGSGTGGYTDTQYF. The full variable domain, in which reference TRBV30 and TRBJ2-3 provide the parts outside the CDR3, is SQTIHQWPATLVQPVGSPLSLECTVEGTSNPNLYWYRQAAGRGLQLLFYSVGIGQISSEVPQNLSASRPQDRQFILSSKKLLLSDSGFYLCAGSGTGGYTDTQYFGPGTRLTVL.

The chain recombines TRBV29-1 with TRBJ1-1; tentative D call: TRBD1 (5 bases). Germline V gives CDR1 SQVTM, CDR2 ANQGSEA. This CDR3 has 13 residues. V was clipped by 5 bases and J by 0 bases, with 10 bases between them. CDR3 region: CSVLRGMNTEAFF. The CDR3 DNA is TGCAGCGTTCTTCGGGGGATGAACACTGAAGCTTTCTTT. The complete variable domain, with remaining parts taken from reference TRBV29-1 and TRBJ1-1, reads SAVISQKPSRDICQRGTSLTIQCQVDSQVTMMFWYRQQPGQSLTLIATANQGSEATYESGFVIDKFPISRPNLTFSTLTVSNMSPEDSSIYLCSVLRGMNTEAFFGQGTRLTVV.

The gene calls are TRBV6-6 and TRBJ1-5, with TRBD1 identical over 8 bases. Germline lookup yields CDR1 MNHNY and CDR2 SVGAGI (reference sequence). This CDR3 contains 14 residues. The V segment lost 3 bases and the J segment 6 bases; nucleotides outside the gene matches: 4. CDR3 amino acids: CASSYQTGVQPQHF. The CDR3 DNA follows: TGTGCCAGCAGTTATCAGACAGGGGTTCAGCCCCAGCATTTT.

The V call is TRBV27, the J call TRBJ2-3; D perhaps matches TRBD1 (6 bases). The CDR3 length is 15 residues. V was trimmed by 2 bases and J by 4 bases, leaving 13 bases between them. Per germline, CDR1 MNHEY and CDR2 SMNVEV (reference sequence). The CDR3 DNA reads TGTGCCAGCAGTTTAGGGGGCGACAGAGCAGATACGCAGTATTTT. Translation: CASSLGGDRADTQYF.

This clone was recorded a few times. The chain has TRBV29-1 and TRBJ1-1; D is perhaps TRBD1 (5 bases). The CDR3 totals 12 residues. The germline V and J ends were trimmed by 3 bases and 4 bases, with 9 bases remaining between them. Germline V gives CDR1 SQVTM, CDR2 ANQGSEA. CDR3 nucleotides: TGCAGCGTTGACCAGGGTGGCACTGAAGCTTTCTTT. Its translation is CSVDQGGTEAFF. Complete variable domain (other parts from reference TRBV29-1 and TRBJ1-1): SAVISQKPSRDICQRGTSLTIQCQVDSQVTMMFWYRQQPGQSLTLIATANQGSEATYESGFVIDKFPISRPNLTFSTLTVSNMSPEDSSIYLCSVDQGGTEAFFGQGTRLTVV.

The rearrangement joins TRBV2 to TRBJ2-5, with 7 bases identical to TRBD2. Trimming at V came to 0 bases and at J to 3 bases, leaving 22 bases not matched to a gene. CDR3 size: 21 residues. From germline, CDR1 is SNHLY and CDR2 FYNNEI. CDR3 protein: CASSEASRFLLRREREETQYF. The CDR3 DNA reads as TGTGCCAGCAGTGAAGCGTCCCGATTCCTCTTGCGGCGGGAGAGGGAAGAGACCCAGTACTTC.

This clone came up a few times. This chain connects TRBV2 to TRBJ2-7; the D is unclear. CDR1 is SNHLY and CDR2 is FYNNEI in the germline V gene. This CDR3 comprises 11 residues. Trimming removed 7 bases at V and 3 bases at J, with 7 bases between. The CDR3 region has the DNA TGTGCCAGCAAGGCCGTCTACGAGCAGTACTTC. Translation: CASKAVYEQYF.